This record covers a single TCR beta chain. Its cognate antigen is unknown. This sample was included in a study of cytomegalovirus exposure and HLA in healthy donors. Whole-study results and caveats: Most CMV-associated TCR beta chains appeared HLA-restricted in a later analysis. Clonal expansion was found to be greater in HLA-associated TCR beta chains than in equally common others in a later analysis.

From germline, CDR1 is SGHVS and CDR2 FNYEAQ. V lost 0 bases to trimming and J lost 8 bases; unmatched junction nucleotides: 3. The CDR3 has 14 residues. Use of 60 Vbeta and 13 Jbeta primers characterized the PCR. Only in-frame clones appear in the TCRdb table, and some are missing; sequencing was by immunoSEQ multiplex PCR. Of under 140,000 clones listed, approximately 83% are singletons. This TCR was recovered from a man aged 35 to 55 in good health and CMV-seronegative. Sequencing input: PBMCs. The chain uses TRBV7-6 and TRBJ2-1; TRBD2 agrees at 8 bases. The CDR3 sequence is CASSLALAGYEQFF. CDR3 coding DNA: TGTGCCAGCAGCTTAGCGTTAGCGGGGTATGAGCAGTTCTTC.